This T cell receptor beta chain emerged from a study of CD8 T cells in ankylosing spondylitis. Whole-study results and caveats: Ankylosing spondylitis blood appeared to be characterized by a TCR beta motif of 7 to 9 highly homologous variants.

The CDR3 extends over 13 amino acids. Germline values: CDR1 MDHEN, CDR2 SYDVKM. For this clonotype: Its antigen is currently unknown.

With molecular barcodes, quantitative 5'-RACE was used to make the TCR beta libraries. MiXCR was run by TCRdb on the 5' RACE reads, yielding one entry per CDR3 protein. The sample has about 420,000 distinct CDR3 sequences, around 20% seen once. Sequencing input: blood, either unsorted or a sorted T cell fraction (not recorded which). This clonotype was obtained from a male donor with ankylosing spondylitis. The V call is TRBV28, the J call TRBJ2-3; TRBD2 might be the D (7 bases). DNA for the CDR3: TGTGCAATTGGGAGGGGGGTGTCAGATACGCAGTATTTT. Its protein product is CAIGRGVSDTQYF.